This T cell receptor (beta chain) stems from a study of cytomegalovirus exposure and HLA in healthy donors. Points from the study as a whole: About 87% or about 30% of the time was how often most TCR beta V segments were productive, according to an earlier analysis. The authors later found most CMV-associated TCR beta chains appeared HLA-restricted. Presence/absence comparisons presumed near-even sequencing depth among donors.

The study ran its PCR with 60 Vbeta and 13 Jbeta primers. Clones were sequenced by immunoSEQ multiplex PCR, and TCRdb holds only the in-frame ones, with some missing. The table includes more than 110,000 clones, about three quarters detected once. CDR3 size: 14 residues. In germline, CDR1 is MNHNY, CDR2 SVGAGI (reference sequence). The J segment lost 3 bases and the V segment lost 5 bases, leaving 6 bases of the junction unmatched. Remarks on this clone: Its target is unknown.

The sequenced sample was PBMCs. The V gene is TRBV6-6, the J gene TRBJ1-1; 7 positions agree with TRBD1. This TCR was recovered from a woman aged 25 to 45 in good health and CMV-seronegative. The CDR3 reads CASSRQGRDTEAFF. CDR3 in DNA: TGTGCCAGCAGTCGACAGGGTAGGGACACTGAAGCTTTCTTT.